Listed here are 14 T cell receptor beta chains from one sample, sequenced in a study of blood T cell repertoires in COVID-19. This table comes from immunoSEQ multiplex PCR, and its TCRdb copy is limited to in-frame clones, with some not included. This sample has under 300,000 clones, with nearly 95% found just once. The specimen sequenced was peripheral blood. The receptors derive from a man aged 25 to 40 with COVID-19, enrolled during active disease.

The chain combines TRBV6-5 with TRBJ2-7, with 7 bases identical to TRBD2. The length of the CDR3 is 14 residues. The junction had 7 bases not matched to a gene; V was cut back by 8 bases and J by 0 bases. CDR1 is MNHEY and CDR2 is SVGAGI in the germline V gene. DNA for the CDR3: TGTGCCAGCCGACCGGGACTAAGCTCCTACGAGCAGTACTTC. Its translation: CASRPGLSSYEQYF.

A single count supports this clone. The rearrangement joins TRBV9 to TRBJ2-3; possible D gene TRBD2, 6 bases. The CDR3 is made up of 14 amino acids. The V gene lost 0 bases and the J gene lost 4 bases, with 9 bases spanning the gap. The germline V gene has CDR1 SGDLS and CDR2 YYNGEE. The CDR3 coding sequence is TGTGCCAGCAGCGTAGGACTAGGGGCAGATACGCAGTATTTT. It translates to CASSVGLGADTQYF.

The rearrangement links TRBV7-3 to TRBJ1-5; TRBD1 matches at 9 bases. Germline CDR1 and CDR2: SGHTA and FQGTGA. This CDR3 is built from 15 residues. With V trimmed by 5 bases and J by 4 bases, 6 bases remained unmatched. The CDR3 bases are TGTGCCAGCAGCCTTACGGGACAGGGAAATCAGCCCCAGCATTTT. Translation gives CASSLTGQGNQPQHF.

The chain links TRBV10-3 to TRBJ2-7; TRBD1 agrees at 7 bases. This CDR3 contains 16 residues. Trimming cost V 0 bases and J 4 bases; bases outside gene matches: 9. Germline V CDR1 and CDR2: ENHRY, SYGVKD. CDR3 amino acids: CAISESNTGERYEQYF. The CDR3 DNA follows: TGTGCCATCAGTGAGTCGAATACAGGGGAGAGGTACGAGCAGTACTTC.

The chain employs TRBV6-6 and TRBJ2-5, with 13 bases identical to TRBD2. CDR1 and CDR2 from the germline V gene are MNHNY and SVGAGI (reference sequence). J lost 2 bases, V lost 4 bases, and 4 bases had no gene match. The CDR3 loop spans 16 amino acids. The CDR3 nucleotides read TGTGCCAGCAGTTCAGGACTAGCGGGGGAACAAGAGACCCAGTACTTC. Encoded protein: CASSSGLAGEQETQYF.

V usage is TRBV3-1 (or the pseudogene TRBV3-2) and J usage is TRBJ1-2, with D perhaps TRBD1 (6 bases). This CDR3 is built from 11 residues. Per germline, CDR1 LGHDT and CDR2 YNNKEL (reference sequence). The V and J ends lost 4 bases and 7 bases respectively, with 7 bases between them. In nucleotides, the CDR3 is TGTGCCAGCAGCCTGGACAGTGGCTACACCTTC. Amino acids: CASSLDSGYTF.

The J gene is TRBJ1-4, the V gene TRBV6-5; 9 bases line up with TRBD1. Trimming removed 6 bases from V and 5 bases from J; junction bases left unmatched: 4. Germline V lookup: CDR1 MNHEY, CDR2 SVGAGI. This CDR3 spans 14 amino acids. CDR3 bases: TGTGCCAGCAGCCCGACAGGGGGGAATGAAAAACTGTTTTTT. This gives the protein CASSPTGGNEKLFF.

The chain joins TRBV9 to TRBJ2-2; TRBD1 agrees at 10 bases. Trimming at V came to 0 bases and at J to 6 bases, leaving 5 bases not matched to a gene. CDR3 length equals 16 residues. Germline V gene data show CDR1 as SGDLS and CDR2 as YYNGEE. CDR3 sequence: CASSVVGTGDAGELFF. The DNA of the CDR3 is TGTGCCAGCAGCGTAGTGGGGACAGGGGACGCCGGGGAGCTGTTTTTT.

V and J are TRBV7-3 and TRBJ1-2; perhaps TRBD1 as D (5 bases). CDR1 and CDR2 from the germline V gene are SGHTA and FQGTGA. V shed 5 bases and J shed 10 bases, with 20 bases lying between them. The CDR3 totals 14 residues. The CDR3 protein is CASSPDRTGGVYTF. The CDR3 region has the DNA TGTGCCAGCAGCCCAGACCGGACGGGGGGTGTCTACACCTTC.

The V call is TRBV6-5, the J call TRBJ1-2; D gene uncertain. The CDR3 is 13 amino acids. The V gene lost 2 bases and the J gene lost 8 bases, with 12 bases spanning the gap. Germline-derived CDR1 and CDR2 are MNHEY and SVGAGI. The CDR3 bases are TGTGCCAGCAGTTACACGGGGATATGGGGCTACACCTTC. Translating gives CASSYTGIWGYTF.

This clone appeared once. J is TRBJ1-2 and V is TRBV11-2; tentative D call: TRBD1 (6 bases). V shed 6 bases and J shed 6 bases, with 23 bases lying between them. This CDR3 comprises 16 residues. Germline V lookup: CDR1 SGHAT, CDR2 FQNNGV. The CDR3 reads CASRKAGSTGANGYTF. In nucleotides, the CDR3 is TGTGCCAGCAGAAAAGCCGGTTCGACAGGAGCAAATGGCTACACCTTC. Based on the CDR3 plus reference TRBV11-2 and TRBJ1-2, the full variable domain is EAGVAQSPRYKIIEKRQSVAFWCNPISGHATLYWYQQILGQGPKLLIQFQNNGVVDDSQLPKDRFSAERLKGVDSTLKIQPAKLEDSAVYLCASRKAGSTGANGYTFGSGTRLTVV.

J is TRBJ2-1 and V is TRBV5-6; the match to TRBD2 covers 7 bases. With V trimmed by 4 bases and J by 3 bases, 13 bases remained unmatched. The CDR3 consists of 17 residues. Germline V gene sequence: CDR1 SGHDT, CDR2 YYEEEE. In DNA, the CDR3 is TGTGCCAGCAGCCCCCCCTTTATGGGGGGGAACTACAATGAGCAGTTCTTC. Its protein is CASSPPFMGGNYNEQFF.

This chain links TRBV5-1 with TRBJ2-7, with 9 bases that match TRBD2. CDR3 length: 16 amino acids. Germline V gives CDR1 SGHRS, CDR2 YFSETQ. V dropped 4 bases and J dropped 2; count of bases not matched to a gene: 10. CDR3 sequence: CASSPQAGGITYEQYF. Written as DNA, the CDR3 is TGCGCCAGCAGCCCACAAGCGGGGGGCATAACCTACGAGCAGTACTTC.

The chain recombines TRBV2 with TRBJ2-5, with TRBD2 matching over 9 bases. The germline V gene encodes CDR1 SNHLY and CDR2 FYNNEI. The CDR3 contains 13 residues. V trimming: 7 bases; J trimming: 5 bases; junction bases outside the gene matches: 5. CDR3 nucleotides: TGTGCCAGCAAGGGCGGGGGGGAGGAGACCCAGTACTTC. Amino acid sequence: CASKGGGEETQYF.